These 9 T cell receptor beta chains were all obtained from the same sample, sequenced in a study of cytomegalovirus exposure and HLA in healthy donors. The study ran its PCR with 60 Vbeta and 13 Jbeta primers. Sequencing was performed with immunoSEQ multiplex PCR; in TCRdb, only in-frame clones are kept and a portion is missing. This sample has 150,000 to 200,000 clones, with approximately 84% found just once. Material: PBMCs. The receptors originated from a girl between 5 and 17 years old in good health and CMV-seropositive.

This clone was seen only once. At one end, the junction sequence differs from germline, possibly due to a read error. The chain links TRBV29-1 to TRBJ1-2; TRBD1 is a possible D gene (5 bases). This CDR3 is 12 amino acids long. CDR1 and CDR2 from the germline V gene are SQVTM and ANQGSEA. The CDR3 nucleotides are TGCAGCGTTCAAGACAGTGACTATGGCTACACCTTC. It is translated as CSVQDSDYGYTF.

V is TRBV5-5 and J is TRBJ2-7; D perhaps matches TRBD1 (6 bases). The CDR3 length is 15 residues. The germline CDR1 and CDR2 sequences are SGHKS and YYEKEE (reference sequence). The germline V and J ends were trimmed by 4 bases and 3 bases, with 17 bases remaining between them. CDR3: CASSPQGGSFYEQYF. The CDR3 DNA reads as TGTGCCAGCAGCCCGCAAGGGGGTTCCTTCTACGAGCAGTACTTC.

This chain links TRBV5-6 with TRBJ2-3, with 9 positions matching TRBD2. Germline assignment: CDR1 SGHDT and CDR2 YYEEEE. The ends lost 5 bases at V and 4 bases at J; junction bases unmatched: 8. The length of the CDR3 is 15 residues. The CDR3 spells CASSRVVAGADTQYF. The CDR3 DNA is TGTGCCAGCAGTCGTGTAGTAGCGGGGGCAGATACGCAGTATTTT.

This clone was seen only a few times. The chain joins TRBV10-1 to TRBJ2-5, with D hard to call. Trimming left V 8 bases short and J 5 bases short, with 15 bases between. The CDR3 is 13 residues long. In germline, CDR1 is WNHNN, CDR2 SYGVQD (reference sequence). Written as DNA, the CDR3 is TGCGCCAGCTCTGCGCCCCCCGATGAGACCCAGTACTTC. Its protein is CASSAPPDETQYF.

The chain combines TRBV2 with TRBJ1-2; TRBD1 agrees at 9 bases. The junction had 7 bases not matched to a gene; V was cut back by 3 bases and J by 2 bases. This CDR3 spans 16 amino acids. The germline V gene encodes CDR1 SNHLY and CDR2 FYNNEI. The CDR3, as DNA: TGTGCCAGCAGTGAGTGGGACAGGGTACTAAACTATGGCTACACCTTC. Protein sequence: CASSEWDRVLNYGYTF.

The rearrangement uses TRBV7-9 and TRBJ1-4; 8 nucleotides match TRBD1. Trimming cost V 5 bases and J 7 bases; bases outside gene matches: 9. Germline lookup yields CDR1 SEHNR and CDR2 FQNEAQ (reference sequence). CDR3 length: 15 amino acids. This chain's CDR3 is CASSESDRGGEKLFF. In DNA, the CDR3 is TGTGCCAGCAGCGAGAGTGACAGGGGAGGTGAAAAACTGTTTTTT.

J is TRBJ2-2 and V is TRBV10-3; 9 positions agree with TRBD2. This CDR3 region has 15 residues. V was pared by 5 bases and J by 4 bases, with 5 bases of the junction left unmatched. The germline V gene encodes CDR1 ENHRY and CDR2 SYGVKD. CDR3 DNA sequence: TGTGCCATCAGTCCTAGCGGGATTTTCACCGGGGAGCTGTTTTTT. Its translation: CAISPSGIFTGELFF.

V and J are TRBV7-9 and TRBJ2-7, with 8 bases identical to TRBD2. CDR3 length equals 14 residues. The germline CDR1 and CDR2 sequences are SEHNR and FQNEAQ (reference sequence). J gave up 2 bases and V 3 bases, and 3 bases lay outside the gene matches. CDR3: CASSFSGGPYEQYF. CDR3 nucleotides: TGTGCCAGCAGCTTCTCGGGAGGGCCCTACGAGCAGTACTTC.

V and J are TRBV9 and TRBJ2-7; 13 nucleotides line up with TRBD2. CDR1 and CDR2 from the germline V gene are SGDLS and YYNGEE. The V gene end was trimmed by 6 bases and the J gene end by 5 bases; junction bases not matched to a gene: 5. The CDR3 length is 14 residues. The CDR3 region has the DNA TGTGCCAGCACCCCAGGACTAGCGGGAGACGAGCAGTACTTC. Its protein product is CASTPGLAGDEQYF.